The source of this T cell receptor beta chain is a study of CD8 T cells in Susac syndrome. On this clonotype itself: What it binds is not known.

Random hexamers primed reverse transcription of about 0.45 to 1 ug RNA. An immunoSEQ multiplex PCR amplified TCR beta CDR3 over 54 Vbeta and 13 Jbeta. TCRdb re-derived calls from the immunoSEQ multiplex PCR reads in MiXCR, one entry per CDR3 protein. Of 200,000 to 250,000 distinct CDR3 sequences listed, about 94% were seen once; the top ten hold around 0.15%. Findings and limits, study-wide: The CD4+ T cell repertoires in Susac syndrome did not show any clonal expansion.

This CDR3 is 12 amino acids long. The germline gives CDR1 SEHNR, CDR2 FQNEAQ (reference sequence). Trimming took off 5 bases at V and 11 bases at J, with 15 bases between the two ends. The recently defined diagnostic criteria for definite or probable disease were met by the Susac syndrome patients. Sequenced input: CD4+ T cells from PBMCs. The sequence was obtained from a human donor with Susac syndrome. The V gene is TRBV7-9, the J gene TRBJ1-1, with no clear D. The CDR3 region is CASSPKAGWAFF. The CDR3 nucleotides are TGTGCCAGCAGCCCGAAAGCAGGTTGGGCTTTCTTT.